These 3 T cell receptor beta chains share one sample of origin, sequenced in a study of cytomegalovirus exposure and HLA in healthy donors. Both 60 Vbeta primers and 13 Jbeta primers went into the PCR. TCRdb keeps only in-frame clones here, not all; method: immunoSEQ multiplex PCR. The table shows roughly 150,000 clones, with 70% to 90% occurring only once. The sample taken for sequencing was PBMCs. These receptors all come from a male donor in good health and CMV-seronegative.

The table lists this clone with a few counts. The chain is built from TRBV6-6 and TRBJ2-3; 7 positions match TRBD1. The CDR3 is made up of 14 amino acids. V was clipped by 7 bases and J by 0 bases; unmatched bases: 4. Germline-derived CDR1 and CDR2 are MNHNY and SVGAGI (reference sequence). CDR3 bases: TGTGCCAGCAATATCAGGGGGAGCACAGATACGCAGTATTTT. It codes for CASNIRGSTDTQYF.

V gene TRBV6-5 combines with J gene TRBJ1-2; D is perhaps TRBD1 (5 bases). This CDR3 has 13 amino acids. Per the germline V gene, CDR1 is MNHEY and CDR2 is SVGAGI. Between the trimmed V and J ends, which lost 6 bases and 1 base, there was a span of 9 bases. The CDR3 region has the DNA TGTGCCAGCAGCCGACAGATTAACTATGGCTACACCTTC. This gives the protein CASSRQINYGYTF.

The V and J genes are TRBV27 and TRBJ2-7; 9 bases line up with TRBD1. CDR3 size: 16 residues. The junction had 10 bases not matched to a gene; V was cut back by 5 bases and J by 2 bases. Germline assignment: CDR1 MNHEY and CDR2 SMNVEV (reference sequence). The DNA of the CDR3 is TGTGCCAGCAGTCATCTCCCAGGACAGGGGACCTACGAGCAGTACTTC. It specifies CASSHLPGQGTYEQYF.